One sample yielded the 25 T cell receptor beta chains listed below, sequenced in a study of blood T cell dynamics during melanoma immunotherapy. TCRdb's table, derived via immunoSEQ multiplex PCR, lists solely in-frame clones and lacks some. The sample has about 8,400 clones, around 83% seen once. Indicated time point: week 3, after first cycle of checkpoint inhibitor. The input for sequencing was blood, taken from a patient treated with checkpoint blockade. The source is a human donor with melanoma.

V is TRBV7-9 and J is TRBJ2-7, with 10 nucleotides matching TRBD2. Losses at the gene ends were 4 bases for V and 0 bases for J; bases not matched to a gene: 0. CDR1 is SEHNR and CDR2 is FQNEAQ in the germline V gene (reference sequence). The CDR3 extends over 14 amino acids. The DNA of the CDR3 is TGTGCCAGCAGCTCTAGCGGGGGCTCCTACGAGCAGTACTTC. Protein: CASSSSGGSYEQYF.

The genes are TRBV25-1 and TRBJ2-1, with 8 positions matching TRBD2. Germline assignment: CDR1 MGHDK and CDR2 SYGVNS. This CDR3 spans 16 amino acids. J was trimmed by 8 bases and V by 1 base; bases with no gene match: 10. The CDR3 protein is CASSEFSGGPEDEQFF. In nucleotides, the CDR3 is TGTGCCAGCAGTGAATTTTCGGGAGGGCCAGAAGATGAGCAGTTCTTC.

V gene TRBV28 combines with J gene TRBJ1-2; possible D gene TRBD1, 5 bases. The V gene lost 10 bases and the J gene lost 6 bases, with 12 bases spanning the gap. Germline V gene sequence: CDR1 MDHEN, CDR2 SYDVKM. The CDR3 has 11 amino acids. The CDR3, as DNA: TGTGCCATCCCGGGGGGTGATGGCTACACCTTC. Translating gives CAIPGGDGYTF.

This clone was counted once. The V and J genes are TRBV19 and TRBJ1-1, with D hard to call. V lost 3 bases and J 4 bases, leaving 9 bases between the germline ends. The length of the CDR3 is 13 residues. Germline CDR1 and CDR2: LNHDA and SQIVND (reference sequence). This CDR3 reads CASSILGSTEAFF. CDR3 DNA sequence: TGTGCCAGTAGTATTTTAGGGAGCACTGAAGCTTTCTTT.

The rearrangement uses TRBV18 and TRBJ1-5; D remains ambiguous. V shed 4 bases and J shed 9 bases, with 13 bases lying between them. The CDR3 is made up of 13 amino acids. CDR1 KGHSH and CDR2 LQKENI come from the germline V gene. The CDR3 DNA follows: TGTGCCAGCTCACTTGACCCTACCCGGCCCCAGCATTTT. Protein: CASSLDPTRPQHF.

The chain has TRBV29-1 and TRBJ1-1; D is possibly TRBD1 (5 bases). Germline loops: CDR1 SQVTM, CDR2 ANQGSEA. The CDR3 runs 15 residues. The V end was cut by 4 bases, the J end by 6 bases, with 21 bases between. CDR3 bases: TGCAGCGTTGCCGGGGCCACAGCCCGGAAGGCTGAAGCTTTCTTT. Protein sequence: CSVAGATARKAEAFF.

V usage is TRBV4-1 and J usage is TRBJ1-4; D perhaps matches TRBD1 (5 bases). Germline CDR1 reads MGHRA; CDR2 reads YSYEKL. CDR3 length: 15 residues. Trimming cost V 0 bases and J 4 bases, with 9 bases left between them. The CDR3 DNA sequence: TGCGCCAGCAGCCAAGATGTGGGGGATAATGAAAAACTGTTTTTT. It codes for CASSQDVGDNEKLFF.

This clone was detected a few times. V gene TRBV28 combines with J gene TRBJ2-5, with D perhaps matching TRBD1 (6 bases). V was trimmed by 3 bases and J by 2 bases, leaving 25 bases between them. CDR3 size: 19 residues. Per germline, CDR1 MDHEN and CDR2 SYDVKM. The CDR3 reads CASSFPKKTDRKQQETQYF. In nucleotides, the CDR3 is TGTGCCAGCAGTTTCCCAAAAAAGACAGACAGGAAACAACAAGAGACCCAGTACTTC.

The V and J genes are TRBV7-9 and TRBJ2-7, with TRBD1 as a possible D gene (7 bases). Germline lookup yields CDR1 SEHNR and CDR2 FQNEAQ (reference sequence). This CDR3 spans 16 amino acids. Trimming stripped 5 bases from V and 1 base from J, with 18 bases between. In nucleotides, the CDR3 is TGTGCCAGCAGCCCCCGGGAGCCAGGGGGTTCCTACGAGCAGTACTTC. This translates into CASSPREPGGSYEQYF.

The chain joins TRBV15 to TRBJ2-2, with 9 positions matching TRBD2. Germline V gives CDR1 LNHNV, CDR2 YYDKDF (reference sequence). The CDR3 is 17 amino acids. J was trimmed by 2 bases and V by 2 bases; bases with no gene match: 6. The CDR3 bases are TGTGCCACCAGCAGAAGGCTAGCGGGACACAACACCGGGGAGCTGTTTTTT. It is translated as CATSRRLAGHNTGELFF.

This clone turned up a few times. The chain carries TRBV5-1 and TRBJ2-7; 7 bases are shared with TRBD2. The CDR3 sequence is 14 residues long. Germline trimming cut 2 bases from V and 6 bases from J; bases unmatched to any gene: 8. Germline CDR1 and CDR2: SGHRS and YFSETQ. The DNA of the CDR3 is TGCGCCAGCAGCTTATTGCGGGAGTACAGCGAGCAGTACTTC. Translation gives CASSLLREYSEQYF. The complete variable domain, with remaining parts taken from reference TRBV5-1 and TRBJ2-7, reads KAGVTQTPRYLIKTRGQQVTLSCSPISGHRSVSWYQQTPGQGLQFLFEYFSETQRNKGNFPGRFSGRQFSNSRSEMNVSTLELGDSALYLCASSLLREYSEQYFGPGTRLTVT.

The rearrangement links TRBV27 to TRBJ2-7, with 12 positions matching TRBD2. The CDR3 runs 15 residues. V was pared by 6 bases and J by 2 bases, with 5 bases of the junction left unmatched. The germline gives CDR1 MNHEY, CDR2 SMNVEV (reference sequence). CDR3 loop: CASRGLAGSTYEQYF. In DNA form, the CDR3 reads TGTGCCAGCAGGGGACTAGCGGGTTCAACCTACGAGCAGTACTTC.

This rearrangement joins TRBV6-5 to TRBJ2-3, with D perhaps TRBD1 or TRBD2 (6 bases each). The length of the CDR3 is 15 residues. Germline V gene sequence: CDR1 MNHEY, CDR2 SVGAGI. Trimming stripped 6 bases from V and 1 base from J, with 14 bases between. CDR3 region: CASSLGGHRTDTQYF. The DNA for the CDR3 is TGTGCCAGCAGCCTCGGGGGACACCGCACAGATACGCAGTATTTT.

The rearrangement uses TRBV5-6 and TRBJ1-5; tentative D call: TRBD1 (6 bases). The CDR3 has 16 residues. Trimming removed 1 base from V and 2 bases from J, with 13 bases in between. Germline CDR1 is SGHDT and CDR2 is YYEEEE. In DNA, the CDR3 is TGTGCCAGCAGCTTGTGGGGGGCCCAGGGCAATCAGCCCCAGCATTTT. Its translation is CASSLWGAQGNQPQHF.

The genes are TRBV9 and TRBJ2-5; 7 bases align to TRBD2. Germline loops: CDR1 SGDLS, CDR2 YYNGEE. The junction had 18 bases not matched to a gene; V was cut back by 2 bases and J by 5 bases. The length of the CDR3 is 18 residues. The CDR3 spells CASSVAPEGLLGRETQYF. The CDR3, as DNA: TGTGCCAGCAGCGTTGCCCCGGAGGGACTACTCGGGCGGGAGACCCAGTACTTC.

The chain uses TRBV2 and TRBJ2-7; 9 positions agree with TRBD2. The germline gives CDR1 SNHLY, CDR2 FYNNEI. There are 14 residues in the CDR3. With V trimmed by 10 bases and J by 1 base, 8 bases remained unmatched. The CDR3 region is CAILAGSNSYEQYF. The CDR3 DNA follows: TGTGCCATCCTAGCGGGATCGAATTCCTACGAGCAGTACTTC.

The rearrangement joins TRBV5-5 to TRBJ2-7; 7 bases align to TRBD2. The CDR3 sequence is 15 residues long. V lost 4 bases, J lost 3 bases, and 10 bases stayed unmatched. Germline V gene lookup returns CDR1 SGHKS and CDR2 YYEKEE (reference sequence). CDR3 in DNA: TGTGCCAGCAGCGTAAGTCGTGGCGGGGGCTACGAGCAGTACTTC. Amino acids: CASSVSRGGGYEQYF.

The chain employs TRBV7-6 and TRBJ1-4; D is uncertain. The CDR3 covers 17 residues. The germline gives CDR1 SGHVS, CDR2 FNYEAQ. Trimming removed 4 bases from V and 3 bases from J, with 18 bases in between. The CDR3 nucleotides are TGTGCCAGCAGCTCGTTTCACGCATCAAGGCCTAATGAAAAACTGTTTTTT. Protein: CASSSFHASRPNEKLFF.

CDR3 amino acids: CASSVDFGAEQYF. The CDR3 DNA reads TGTGCCAGCAGCGTAGATTTTGGGGCCGAGCAGTACTTC. The genes are TRBV9 and TRBJ2-7, with a tentative D call TRBD1 (5 bases). V lost 0 bases and J 6 bases, leaving 10 bases between the germline ends. Germline V CDR1 and CDR2: SGDLS, YYNGEE. This CDR3 has 13 residues.

The rearrangement uses TRBV5-4 and TRBJ2-7; D might be TRBD1 (6 bases). The CDR3 length is 14 residues. The V gene lost 2 bases and the J gene lost 0 bases, with 9 bases spanning the gap. The germline V gene has CDR1 SGHNT and CDR2 YYREEE (reference sequence). The CDR3 loop reads CASSFTGLSYEQYF. The CDR3 DNA reads TGTGCCAGCAGCTTCACAGGGCTCTCCTACGAGCAGTACTTC.

Within the sample, this clone is hyperexpanded. The rearrangement uses TRBV7-9 and TRBJ1-5; the D is unclear. This CDR3 contains 15 residues. The ends were cut back, 4 bases at V and 5 bases at J, with 15 bases in the middle. Germline CDR1 reads SEHNR; CDR2 reads FQNEAQ (reference sequence). CDR3 nucleotide sequence: TGTGCCAGCAGCTCCTCCCGGGCCGGAGATCAGCCCCAGCATTTT. Translated, it gives CASSSSRAGDQPQHF. Variable domain in full (rest from reference TRBV7-9 and TRBJ1-5): DTGVSQNPRHKITKRGQNVTFRCDPISEHNRLYWYRQTLGQGPEFLTYFQNEAQLEKSRLLSDRFSAERPKGSFSTLEIQRTEQGDSAMYLCASSSSRAGDQPQHFGDGTRLSIL.

This chain joins TRBV5-1 and TRBJ1-2; TRBD1 agrees at 10 bases. CDR3 length equals 16 residues. The germline gives CDR1 SGHRS, CDR2 YFSETQ. After removal of 3 bases from V and 3 bases from J, the junction contained 8 bases not matched to a gene. The CDR3 DNA reads as TGCGCCAGCAGCTCGGCCGGGGACAGGGGTGACTATGGCTACACCTTC. Translation gives CASSSAGDRGDYGYTF.

The genes are TRBV4-2 and TRBJ1-2; D is perhaps TRBD1 (5 bases). The germline CDR1 and CDR2 sequences are LGHNA and YNFKEQ. This CDR3 is 12 amino acids long. V was shortened by 7 bases and J by 9 bases, with 15 bases between the two germline ends. CDR3 amino acids: CASTVKGDRYTF. The DNA of the CDR3 is TGTGCCAGCACGGTAAAAGGGGATCGCTACACCTTC.

The V and J genes are TRBV9 and TRBJ2-5, with 9 bases matching TRBD2. Losses at the gene ends were 7 bases for V and 1 base for J; bases not matched to a gene: 8. There are 15 residues in the CDR3. The germline CDR1 and CDR2 sequences are SGDLS and YYNGEE. Here the CDR3 DNA reads TGTGCCAGCGGGAAAACGGGACTAGCCCAAGAGACCCAGTACTTC. Protein product: CASGKTGLAQETQYF.

CDR3 nucleotide sequence: TGTGCCAGCAGCCTGGGGGTGTTCAGCGGGAGGCAAAGAGCCTACGAGCAGTACTTC. This encodes CASSLGVFSGRQRAYEQYF. The V and J genes are TRBV14 and TRBJ2-7, with TRBD2 identical over 9 bases. This CDR3 comprises 19 residues. The V gene end was trimmed by 4 bases and the J gene end by 2 bases; junction bases not matched to a gene: 18. Germline-derived CDR1 and CDR2 are SGHDN and FVKESK. Complete variable domain (other parts from reference TRBV14 and TRBJ2-7): EAGVTQFPSHSVIEKGQTVTLRCDPISGHDNLYWYRRVMGKEIKFLLHFVKESKQDESGMPNNRFLAERTGGTYSTLKVQPAELEDSGVYFCASSLGVFSGRQRAYEQYFGPGTRLTVT.